The source of this TCR beta chain is a study of T cell responses to AZD1222 COVID-19 vaccine. The method was immunoSEQ multiplex PCR; TCRdb's version includes in-frame clones alone and lacks a portion of them. The table records around 110,000 clones, around 92% of them present only once. The length of the CDR3 is 15 residues. Trimming pared 5 bases from V and 5 bases from J, leaving 16 bases between. CDR1 and CDR2 from the germline V gene are KGHSH and LQKENI. Material: peripheral blood, obtained on day 0 of AZD1222 vaccination. This clonotype was obtained from an adult in good health. The chain employs TRBV18 and TRBJ2-1; D might be TRBD1 (6 bases). In DNA, the CDR3 is TGTGCCAGCTCAGCCGGGACAACCCGTAACAATGAGCAGTTCTTC. Residues: CASSAGTTRNNEQFF.